The subject of this entry is one T cell receptor beta chain. Its antigen remains unidentified. Qualities for individual bases were not recorded, and no much larger clone is one base off. These data come from a study of tumor-infiltrating lymphocytes in localized non-small cell lung cancer (dated by TCRdb to the early 2020s). As for the study more broadly: The cohort covered several histologies, both smokers and never-smokers, and patients whose samples were collected after neoadjuvant chemotherapy. Each patient contributed resected tumor tissue and uninvolved lung tissue from the same patient, described as non-adjacent to the tumor. Flow cytometry, multiplex immunofluorescence, RNA-seq, exome sequencing and proteomics were applied to the same patients as TCR sequencing, which was one of several integrated assays. In total, the ICON cohort was made up of about 160 surgical patients who had localized non-small cell lung cancer and whose tumors were resected. A total of 50 to 65 patients were included in the paired tumor versus uninvolved lung comparison of immunoSEQ T-cell fraction.

TCR sequencing with the immunoSEQ assay provided the T-cell fraction in tumor and uninvolved lung tissue. The paper's data handling went like this. For survival analysis, patients were divided into high (upper tertile) and low (lower two tertiles) T-cell fraction groups, which were compared by log-rank test. Paired tumor versus uninvolved lung differences in T-cell fraction were tested with a signed-rank test. TCRdb stores this immuneACCESS table with in-frame sequences only. Part of the clones is absent; in the studies checked, under half of the shortfall reflects unresolved V genes, and no reason is known for the rest. V, J and clone size are taken as reported in that table, and D and trimming were inferred from the DNA itself. The sample table shows about 6,600 clones, and around 70% are seen once. The ten largest make up approximately 28% of the sample. ICON enrollment began in 2016, and the last patient was enrolled in 2018. Fresh tumor and matched uninvolved tissue for in-depth immune analyses, including TCR sequencing, were collected from a subcohort of around 76 patients. DNA for TCR sequencing was isolated from bulk tissue, and no cell sorting was done.

The study at large found these results: Because different pieces of the same tissue were used for different assays, technical variation could not be separated from intratumor heterogeneity. Assay coverage varied across patients depending on available tissue quantity, so only a subset of the cohort had TCR sequencing. The TCR-derived T-cell fraction showed no difference between the flow cytometry-defined immunotypes IM1 (good prognosis) and IM2 (poor prognosis). Recurrence-free survival showed no association with tumor T-cell fraction from TCR sequencing (p = 0.61). TCRbeta sequencing supported higher T cell infiltration in tumors than in uninvolved lung tissue, consistent with immunofluorescence CD3 counts.

The sequencing sample was made of lung tumor tissue. This clonotype originated in a human donor with non-small cell lung cancer.

The DNA sequence follows: TGTGCCAGCAGTTACGGGGGTGGCTATGGCTACACCTTC. Its protein product is CASSYGGGYGYTF. The rearrangement joined TRBV6-5 to TRBJ1-2; a weak D assignment points to TRBD1 (5 bases agree). CDR3 length: 13 amino acids, cysteine to phenylalanine. The CDR3 DNA has 39 bases and is translated from base 1. Between the V and J ends, shortened by 2 bases and 4 bases respectively, the junction contains 8 bases. CDR1 and CDR2 are read off the germline V gene as MNHEY and SVGAGI.